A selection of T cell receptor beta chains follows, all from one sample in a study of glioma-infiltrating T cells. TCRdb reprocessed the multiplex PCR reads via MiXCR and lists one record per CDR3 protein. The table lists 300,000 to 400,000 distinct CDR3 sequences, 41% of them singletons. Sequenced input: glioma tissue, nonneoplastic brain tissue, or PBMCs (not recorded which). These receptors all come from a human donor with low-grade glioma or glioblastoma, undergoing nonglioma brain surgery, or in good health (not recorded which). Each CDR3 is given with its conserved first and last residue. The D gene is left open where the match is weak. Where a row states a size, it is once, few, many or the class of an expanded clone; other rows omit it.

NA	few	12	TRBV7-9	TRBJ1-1	TGTGCCAGCAGCTCCCTCCCCGGTGAAGCTTTCTTT	CASSSLPGEAFF
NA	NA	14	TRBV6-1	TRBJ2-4	TGTGCCAGCACTAGTCCCTGGGGGGCCAACATTCAGTACTTC	CASTSPWGANIQYF
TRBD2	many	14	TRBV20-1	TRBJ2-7	TGCAGTGCTAGATCGGGGGGATATCCCTACGAGCAGTACTTC	CSARSGGYPYEQYF
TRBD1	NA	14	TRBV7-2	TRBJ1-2	TGTGCCAGCAGCCCCAAGCAGGGGGCGGATGGCTACACCTTC	CASSPKQGADGYTF
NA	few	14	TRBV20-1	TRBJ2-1	TGCAGTGCTAGCAGTCGGTCCGCTTACAATGAGCAGTTCTTC	CSASSRSAYNEQFF
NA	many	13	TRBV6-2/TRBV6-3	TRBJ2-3	TGTGCCAGCAGTTACCAGGGCGCAGATACGCAGTATTTT	CASSYQGADTQYF
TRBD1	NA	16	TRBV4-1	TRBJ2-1	TGCGCCAGCAGACCGCGGACAGGACGTTCCTACAATGAGCAGTTCTTC	CASRPRTGRSYNEQFF
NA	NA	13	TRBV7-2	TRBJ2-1	TGTGCCAGCAGGGAACAGGGTCACAATGAGCAGTTCTTC	CASREQGHNEQFF
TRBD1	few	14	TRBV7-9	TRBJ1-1	TGTGCCAGCATCCTAACAGGGGGTCTCACTGAAGCTTTCTTT	CASILTGGLTEAFF
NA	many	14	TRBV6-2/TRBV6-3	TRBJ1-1	TGTGCCAGCAGTTACTCCACGGGGGACACTGAAGCTTTCTTT	CASSYSTGDTEAFF
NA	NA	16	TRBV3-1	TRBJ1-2	TGTGCCAGCAGCCAAGATTCGGAGCTAGTTAACTATGGCTACACCTTC	CASSQDSELVNYGYTF
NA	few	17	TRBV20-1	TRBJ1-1	TGCAGTGCTAGAGATGGGGAGGGTGTGTGGGGGAACACTGAAGCTTTCTTT	CSARDGEGVWGNTEAFF
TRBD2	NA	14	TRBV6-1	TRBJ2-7	TGTGCCAGCGCCCCCCAGCTAGCGGGGAACGAGCAGTACTTC	CASAPQLAGNEQYF
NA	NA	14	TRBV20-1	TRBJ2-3	TGCAGTGCTCCGATATCGGTGGGGGGGACAACGCAGTATTTT	CSAPISVGGTTQYF
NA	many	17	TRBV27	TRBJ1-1	TGTGCCAGCAGTTTCCGGGGGCAGGGACGAGGATACACTGAAGCTTTCTTT	CASSFRGQGRGYTEAFF
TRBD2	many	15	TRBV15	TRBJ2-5	TGTGCCACCGCCCCTAAACTAGCGGACCAAGAGACCCAGTACTTC	CATAPKLADQETQYF
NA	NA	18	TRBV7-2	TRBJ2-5	NA	CASSFYICSASSSETQYF
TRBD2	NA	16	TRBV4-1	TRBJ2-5	TGCGCCAGCAGCCAATTGGCAGGGACTAGCACAGAGACCCAGTACTTC	CASSQLAGTSTETQYF
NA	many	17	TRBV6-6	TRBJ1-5	TGTGCCAGCAGTTACCTATATACCGCGGATAGCAATCAGCCCCAGCATTTT	CASSYLYTADSNQPQHF
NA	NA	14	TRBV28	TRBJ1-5	TGTGCCAGAACAACAGAGTATAGCAATCAGCCCCAGCATTTT	CARTTEYSNQPQHF
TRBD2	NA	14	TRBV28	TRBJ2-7	TGTGCCAGCAGTTCGGGAGGGCCCGCGAGGGAGCAGTACTTC	CASSSGGPAREQYF
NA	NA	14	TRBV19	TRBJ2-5	TGTGCCAGTAGTTTTTCTACGGATCAAGAGACCCAGTACTTC	CASSFSTDQETQYF
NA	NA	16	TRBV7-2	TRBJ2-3	TGTGCCAGCAGCCGCGGAAGGCGGACCAGCACAGATACGCAGTATTTT	CASSRGRRTSTDTQYF
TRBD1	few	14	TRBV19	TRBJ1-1	TGTGCCAGTAGTATCATTGGACAGGGCTATGAAGCTTTCTTT	CASSIIGQGYEAFF
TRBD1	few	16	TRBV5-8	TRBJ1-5	TGTGCCAGCAGCCCTGACGCAGGGGGGATCAATCAGCCCCAGCATTTT	CASSPDAGGINQPQHF
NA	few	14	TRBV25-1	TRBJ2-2	TGTGCCAGCAGTAGGGACCCAAACACCGGGGAGCTGTTTTTT	CASSRDPNTGELFF
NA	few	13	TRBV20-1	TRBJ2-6	TGCGGCTGGACAGTCTCTGGGGCCAACGTCCTGACTTTC	CGWTVSGANVLTF
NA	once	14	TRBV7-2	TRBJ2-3	TGTGCCAGCAGCTTAGTGGTAGTGAGTGATACGCAGTATTTT	CASSLVVVSDTQYF
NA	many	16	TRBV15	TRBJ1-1	TGTGCCACCAGCAGCGGGACAAGCGGATGGGAGACTGAAGCTTTCTTT	CATSSGTSGWETEAFF
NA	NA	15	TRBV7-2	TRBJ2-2	TGTGCCAGCAGCTTACCGGGACAGAACACCGGGGAGCTGTTTTTT	CASSLPGQNTGELFF
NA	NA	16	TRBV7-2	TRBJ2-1	TGTGCCAGCTCAGAACGTCGCGTGAGCTCCTACAATGAGCAGTTCTTC	CASSERRVSSYNEQFF
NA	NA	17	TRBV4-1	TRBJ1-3	TGCGCCAGCAGCCAAGATAGGGAACGGGGGCATGGAAACACCATATATTTT	CASSQDRERGHGNTIYF
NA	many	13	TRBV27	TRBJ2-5	TGTGCCAGCAGTTTAGGAAAGGGGGAGACCCAGTACTTC	CASSLGKGETQYF
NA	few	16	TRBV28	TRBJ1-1	TGTGCCAGCAGTTCACCCGCGGGGAGGGGTAACACTGAAGCTTTCTTT	CASSSPAGRGNTEAFF
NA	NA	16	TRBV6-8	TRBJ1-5	TGTGCCAGCAGTTCCTTGAGGGCCGGTAGCAATCAGCCCCAGCATTTT	CASSSLRAGSNQPQHF
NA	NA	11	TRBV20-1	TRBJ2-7	TGCAGTGCTAGAGAGGGAGGCGAGCAGTACTTC	CSAREGGEQYF
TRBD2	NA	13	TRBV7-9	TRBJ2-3	TGTGCCAGCGGCTGGGGGGGTAGAGTTACGCAGTATTTT	CASGWGGRVTQYF
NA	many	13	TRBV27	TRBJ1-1	TGTGCCAGCAGTTTGTGGGAGAACACTGAAGCTTTCTTT	CASSLWENTEAFF
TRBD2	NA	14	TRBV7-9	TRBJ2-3	TGTGCCAGCAGCAAGGGACTAGAGTTCGATACGCAGTATTTT	CASSKGLEFDTQYF
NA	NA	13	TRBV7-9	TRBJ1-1	TGTGCCAGCAGCTTAGTAGAGCACACTGAAGCTTTCTTT	CASSLVEHTEAFF
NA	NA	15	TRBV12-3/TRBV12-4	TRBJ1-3	TGTGCCAGCAGTCCTTTAAGCAGGGCCGGAAACACCATATATTTT	CASSPLSRAGNTIYF
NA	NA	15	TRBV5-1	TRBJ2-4	TGCGCCAGCAGCTTGTCGGGGATAGCCAAAAACATTCAGTACTTC	CASSLSGIAKNIQYF
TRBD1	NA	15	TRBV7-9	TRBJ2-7	TGTGCCAGCAGCTTAGTCCAGGGGGCTTTATACGAGCAGTACTTC	CASSLVQGALYEQYF
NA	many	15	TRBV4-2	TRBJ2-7	TGTGCCAGCAGCCAAGATGGCACGGGAACCTACGAGCAGTACTTC	CASSQDGTGTYEQYF
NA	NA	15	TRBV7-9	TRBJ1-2	TGTGCCAGCAGCTTAACAGGATTTGCTAACTATGTCTACACCTTC	CASSLTGFANYVYTF